This T cell receptor beta chain derives from a study of blood T cell repertoires in COVID-19. Overall study context: Sites in the United States, Italy and Spain provided acute and convalescent COVID-19 samples. PBMCs, B-cell-depleted T cells, or T cells were the source of the cDNA or gDNA that made up the material.

Trimming removed 0 bases from V and 5 bases from J, with 13 bases in between. This CDR3 has 15 amino acids. In germline, CDR1 is MNHNS, CDR2 SASEGT. Original processing notes: Amplification of reference gene primers was used by the study to estimate nucleated cell counts. This table comes from immunoSEQ multiplex PCR, and its TCRdb copy is limited to in-frame clones, with some not included. V, J and clone size are those of that table, while D and trimming were read from the DNA. The table includes about 270,000 clones, 65% to 90% detected once. Input material: peripheral blood. This chain joins TRBV6-1 and TRBJ1-1; D gene ambiguous. This sequence was found in a human donor in a cohort sampled during active COVID-19. The CDR3 DNA reads as TGTGCCAGCAGTGAAGCCCGGTCGGGTGGTACTGAAGCTTTCTTT. Its protein is CASSEARSGGTEAFF.